The entry below gives a single T cell receptor (beta chain) sequence along with its context. The data were taken from a study of T cell changes during pregnancy in multiple sclerosis. Assay: immunoSEQ multiplex PCR; the TCRdb copy retains only in-frame clones and omits some. The sample contains some 81,000 clones, 93% of which appear only once. CDR1 is MNHEY, CDR2 SVGAGI, per germline. CDR3 length equals 14 residues. The V segment lost 0 bases and the J segment 3 bases; nucleotides outside the gene matches: 0. The origin of this receptor is a female donor in good health, enrolled as a control in a pregnancy study. The sample here was peripheral blood, taken after pregnancy. The V and J genes are TRBV6-5 and TRBJ2-3, with 7 bases lining up with TRBD2. CDR3 bases: TGTGCCAGCAGTTACTCAGCGGGAACAGATACGCAGTATTTT. It codes for CASSYSAGTDTQYF.